This T cell receptor beta chain was recovered during a study of beta chain features in type 1 diabetes. The overall study: The study examined around 100 million sorted cells across all samples.

Study-wide points: Significant though moderate, a shortening of TCRB CDR3s appeared in all four CD4+ subsets of Type 1 diabetes patients. Relative to healthy donors, patients appeared to have naive, central memory and Treg TCRB repertoires that were more similar.

It was one heparinised blood draw, averaging roughly 100 mL, that each donor gave. CDR1 KGHSH and CDR2 LQKENI come from the germline V gene. The ends lost 4 bases at V and 4 bases at J; junction bases unmatched: 6. The CDR3 contains 16 residues. The isolated RNA, all of it, was reverse transcribed, so expressed TCRB transcripts were what got sequenced. The assay was immunoSEQ multiplex PCR, and TCRdb's table has in-frame clones only and misses some. The profile shows roughly 53,000 clones, under 55% of them singletons. Comments on this clone: Its antigen is undetermined.

The sequencing input was Tregs from blood. The clonotype originates from a man younger than 45 with type 1 diabetes. The chain recombines TRBV18 with TRBJ2-3; 12 positions agree with TRBD2. This CDR3 reads CASSQRTSGIADTQYF. The CDR3, as DNA: TGTGCCAGCTCACAACGGACTAGCGGGATCGCAGATACGCAGTATTTT.